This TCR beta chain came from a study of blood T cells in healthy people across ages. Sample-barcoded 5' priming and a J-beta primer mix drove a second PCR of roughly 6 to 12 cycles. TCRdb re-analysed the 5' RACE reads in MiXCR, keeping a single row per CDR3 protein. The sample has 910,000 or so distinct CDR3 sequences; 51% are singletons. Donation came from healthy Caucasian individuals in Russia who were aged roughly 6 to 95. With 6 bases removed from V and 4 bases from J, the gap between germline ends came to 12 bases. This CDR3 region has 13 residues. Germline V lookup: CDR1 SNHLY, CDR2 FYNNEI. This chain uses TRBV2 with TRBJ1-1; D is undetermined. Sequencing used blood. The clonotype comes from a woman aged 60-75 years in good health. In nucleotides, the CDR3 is TGTGCCAGCAGAAGCGAAGTGGGCACTGAAGCTTTCTTT. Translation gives CASRSEVGTEAFF.